This T cell receptor (beta chain) was observed in a study of siplizumab effects on memory and regulatory T cells. Findings and limits, study-wide: Sequences below about 10^-5 frequency were poorly captured, and few alloreactive clones mapped to unstimulated subsets. Unstimulated naive T cells seemed to show more diversity than memory cells did, and they also seemed to be among the major contributors to the alloresponse. Some alloreactive sequences were traceable to unstimulated CD4+ memory cells, and siplizumab significantly reduced them. Researchers could not give a naive or memory phenotype to roughly 75-96% of proliferating CD4+ or CD8+ clones.

TCRdb's copy holds only in-frame clones and misses some; the assay was immunoSEQ multiplex PCR. This table has under 110,000 clones, 80% to 95% appearing once. Looked up from germline, CDR1 is LGHNA and CDR2 is YSLEER. Trimming left V 0 bases short and J 6 bases short, with 15 bases between. This CDR3 region has 15 residues. Regarding this clone: Its target is unknown. The identical CDR3 is also encoded by other nucleotide sequences in the sample.

The receptor was derived from a human donor in good health. The V and J genes are TRBV4-3 and TRBJ2-7, with a tentative D call TRBD1 (5 bases). Specimen: non-Treg CD4+ T cells sorted from blood. The CDR3 is CASSQEGPSGREQYF. DNA for the CDR3: TGCGCCAGCAGCCAAGAGGGGCCTTCCGGCCGCGAGCAGTACTTC.